This TCR beta chain originates from a study of Ad26.COV2.S vaccination and SARS-CoV-2 variants (dated by TCRdb to the early 2020s). For the study in its entirety: Donors in the vaccine arm were drawn from COV1001, a multicentre, randomized, double-blind, placebo-controlled phase I-IIa trial testing Ad26.COV2.S in healthy adults. Trial participants were randomized into five groups of five: low-dose or high-dose Ad26.COV2.S given once or twice, or placebo on both occasions. Investigators did not know the trial group allocation while performing experiments and assessing outcomes. The TCR-sequenced set comprised approximately 30 samples: around 20 Ad26.COV2.S vaccine recipients, 5 placebo recipients and 8 SARS-CoV-2 convalescent individuals. Ad26.COV2.S was given intramuscularly at 5x10^10 or 1x10^11 viral particles, as a single shot or as two shots 56 days apart. TCRbeta repertoire sequencing was used to assess the specificity and breadth of SARS-CoV-2-reactive T cell receptors after Ad26.COV2.S vaccination.

TCRbeta CDR3 regions were sequenced with the immunoSEQ Assay. After extraction, genomic DNA underwent amplification by bias-controlled multiplex PCR, followed by high-throughput sequencing. From the authors' description of their analysis: To quantify the absolute abundance of every unique TCRbeta CDR3 region, sequences were collapsed and filtered. T cell fraction was estimated by normalizing TCRbeta template counts to usable DNA, which was measured by amplifying reference genes present in all nucleated cells. Repertoire TCRs were annotated as SARS-CoV-2-specific when V gene, CDR3 amino acid sequence and J gene were exactly matched to a known reactive TCR set. The reference SARS-CoV-2 TCR set was obtained from MIRA and was filtered for enrichment in COVID-19-positive ImmuneCODE repertoires, whereby public or cross-reactive TCRs were removed. Using the MIRA antigens, annotated TCRs were further analysed by specific ORF or by position within an ORF. Depth was the summed frequency of annotated unique rearrangements, while breadth was defined as annotated unique rearrangements over total unique productive rearrangements. Two-sided Wilcoxon rank-sum tests were applied when comparing TCR breadth between groups. TCRdb took this table from immuneACCESS and kept in-frame rearrangements with V and J called. Such tables lack part of the clones; where checked against another copy, unresolved V genes explain under half of the gap, and the rest is unexplained. The V and J calls and clone size were taken over from that table, and D and trimming were inferred from the DNA. This sample comprises around 370,000 clones, more than 75% of them detected only once. The ten largest make up 2.5% to 3.5% of the sample.

For CDR1 and CDR2, the germline V gene (reference sequence) lists SGHNT and YYREEE. Deletion took 1 base off V and 6 bases off J, with a span of 12 bases between the germline ends. From the cysteine through the phenylalanine, the CDR3 covers 14 amino acids. Kept here is only the CDR3 DNA, which spans 42 bases and is read in frame from base 1. The sample's treatment or condition label, decoded: around 19 received Ad26.COV2.S at low or high dose, single or two shots; a few received placebo; per-sample allocation not given. For vaccine and placebo recipients, repertoires were sequenced using samples collected on day 63 after the first injection. In Cohort 1b, fewer than 30 adults aged 18-55 years were enrolled at a single site in Boston, USA, between 29 July and 7 August 2020. Ad26.COV2.S consisted of a replication-incompetent adenovirus type 26 vector by which a prefusion-stabilized SARS-CoV-2 spike protein from the original Wuhan strain was expressed.

In regard to this clone: Its antigen remains unidentified. Base qualities are missing; no much larger clone stands one base away.

Overall results and qualifications from the work: The authors noted that the TCR breadth and depth analyses may have underestimated total T cell responses. Ad26.COV2.S recipients had higher spike-specific TCR breadth than placebo recipients (P = 0.0014). Comparing responses between vaccine doses or regimens was not something the study was powered to do. Vaccine and placebo recipients had similar non-spike TCR breadth, a finding consistent with the vaccine containing only spike. Substantial breadth of spike-specific CD8+ and CD4+ T cell responses was reported after vaccination.

This receptor was taken from a person between 18 and 60 years old who received the Ad26.COV2.S COVID-19 vaccine or a placebo. The material was peripheral blood, obtained in a trial of Ad26.COV2.S vaccine versus placebo. The V and J genes are TRBV5-4 and TRBJ2-3; TRBD1 is a weak D gene call, 5 bases matching. The CDR3 protein: CASSLQGDLDTQYF. The nucleotides are TGTGCCAGCAGCTTGCAAGGGGATCTGGATACGCAGTATTTT.